This T cell receptor beta chain came from a study of T cell repertoires in ileal Crohn's disease. Overall study findings and caveats: Clonal expansions were more frequent in active smokers than non-smokers at surgery.

Here immunoSEQ multiplex PCR was the method, and the copy in TCRdb shows in-frame clones only, minus some. Of about 3,100 clones in the sample, approximately 86% were seen once. With respect to this clone: As yet, its antigen is unknown.

Described time point: neoterminal ileum biopsy at postoperative endoscopy, about 6 months after surgery. V was shortened by 1 base and J by 7 bases, with 16 bases between the two germline ends. The CDR3 is 14 residues long. Germline V lookup: CDR1 GTSNPN, CDR2 SVGIG (reference sequence). The sequencing input was ileal tissue. V and J are TRBV30 and TRBJ2-5, with D possibly matching TRBD1 (6 bases). The sequence was collected from an adult with Crohn's disease. CDR3 in amino acids: CAWSAAGVGGTQYF. The CDR3 nucleotides read TGTGCCTGGAGTGCGGCAGGGGTCGGTGGGACCCAGTACTTC.